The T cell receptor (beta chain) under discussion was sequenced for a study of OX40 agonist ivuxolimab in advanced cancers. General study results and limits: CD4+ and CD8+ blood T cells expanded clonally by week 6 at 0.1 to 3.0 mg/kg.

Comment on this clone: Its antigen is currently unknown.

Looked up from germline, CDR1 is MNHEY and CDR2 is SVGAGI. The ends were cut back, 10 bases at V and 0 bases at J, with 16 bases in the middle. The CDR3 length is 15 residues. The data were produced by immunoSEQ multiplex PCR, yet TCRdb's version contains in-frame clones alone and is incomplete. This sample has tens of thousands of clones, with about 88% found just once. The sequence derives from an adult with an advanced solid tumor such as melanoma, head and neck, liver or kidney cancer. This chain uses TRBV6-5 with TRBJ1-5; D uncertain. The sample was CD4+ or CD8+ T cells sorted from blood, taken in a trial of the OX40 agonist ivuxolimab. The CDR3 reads CATSYDTHSNQPQHF. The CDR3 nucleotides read TGTGCCACCTCCTACGACACCCATAGCAATCAGCCCCAGCATTTT.